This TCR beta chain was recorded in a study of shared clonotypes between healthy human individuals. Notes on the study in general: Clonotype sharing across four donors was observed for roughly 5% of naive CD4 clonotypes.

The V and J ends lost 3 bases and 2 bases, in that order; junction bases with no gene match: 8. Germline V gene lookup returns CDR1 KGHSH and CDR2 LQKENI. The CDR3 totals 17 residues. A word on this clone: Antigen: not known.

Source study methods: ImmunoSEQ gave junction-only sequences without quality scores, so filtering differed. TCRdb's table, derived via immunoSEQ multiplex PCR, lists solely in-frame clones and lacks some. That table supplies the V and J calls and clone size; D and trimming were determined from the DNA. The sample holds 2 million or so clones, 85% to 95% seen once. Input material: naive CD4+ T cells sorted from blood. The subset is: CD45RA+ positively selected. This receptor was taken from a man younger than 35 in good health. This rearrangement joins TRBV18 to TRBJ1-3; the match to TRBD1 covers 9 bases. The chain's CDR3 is CASSPNGTGRAGNTIYF. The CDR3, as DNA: TGTGCCAGCTCACCGAACGGGACAGGGCGGGCTGGAAACACCATATATTTT.